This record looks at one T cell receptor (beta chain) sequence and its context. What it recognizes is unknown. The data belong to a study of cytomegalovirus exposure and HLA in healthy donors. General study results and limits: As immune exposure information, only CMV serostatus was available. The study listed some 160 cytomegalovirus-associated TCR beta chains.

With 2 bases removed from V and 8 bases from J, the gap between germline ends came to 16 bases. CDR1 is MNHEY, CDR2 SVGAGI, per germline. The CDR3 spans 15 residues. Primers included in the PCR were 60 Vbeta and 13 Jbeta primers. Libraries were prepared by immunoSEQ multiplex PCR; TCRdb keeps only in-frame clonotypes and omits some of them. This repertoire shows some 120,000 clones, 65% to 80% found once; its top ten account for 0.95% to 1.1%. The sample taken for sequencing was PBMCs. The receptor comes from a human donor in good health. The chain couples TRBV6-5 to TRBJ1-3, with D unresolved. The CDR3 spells CASSYGEAESDTIYF. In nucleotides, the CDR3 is TGTGCCAGCAGTTACGGCGAGGCGGAGAGTGACACCATATATTTT.